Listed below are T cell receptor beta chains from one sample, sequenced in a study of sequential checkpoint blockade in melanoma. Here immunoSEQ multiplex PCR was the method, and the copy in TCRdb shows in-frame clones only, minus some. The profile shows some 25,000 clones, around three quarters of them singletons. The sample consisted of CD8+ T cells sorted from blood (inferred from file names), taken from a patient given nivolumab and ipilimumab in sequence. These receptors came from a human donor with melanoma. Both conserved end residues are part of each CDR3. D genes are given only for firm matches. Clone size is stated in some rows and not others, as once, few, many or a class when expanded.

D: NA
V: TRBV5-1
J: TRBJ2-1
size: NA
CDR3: CASSSARDEQFF
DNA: TGCGCCAGCAGCTCGGCCAGGGATGAGCAGTTCTTC

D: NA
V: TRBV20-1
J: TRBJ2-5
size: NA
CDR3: CSAPSLAEQYF
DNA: TGCAGTGCTCCTAGTTTGGCTGAGCAGTACTTC

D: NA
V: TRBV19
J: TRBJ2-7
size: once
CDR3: CASSINPETDYEQYF
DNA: TGTGCCAGTAGTATTAACCCTGAGACAGACTACGAGCAGTACTTC

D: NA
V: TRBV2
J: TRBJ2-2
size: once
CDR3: CASYRSGELFF
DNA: TGTGCCAGCTACAGGTCCGGGGAGCTGTTTTTT

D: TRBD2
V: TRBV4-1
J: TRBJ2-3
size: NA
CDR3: CASSQDWVAGLGEGDTQYF
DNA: TGCGCCAGCAGCCAAGATTGGGTAGCGGGGCTAGGGGAAGGGGATACGCAGTATTTT

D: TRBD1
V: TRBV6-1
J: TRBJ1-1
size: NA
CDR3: CASSEADGTGGDLNTEAFF
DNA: TGTGCCAGCAGTGAAGCTGACGGGACAGGGGGCGATTTGAACACTGAAGCTTTCTTT

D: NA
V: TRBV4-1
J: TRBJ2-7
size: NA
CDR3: CASSPERSTSYEQYF
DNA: TGCGCCAGCAGCCCGGAGCGGTCTACGTCCTACGAGCAGTACTTC

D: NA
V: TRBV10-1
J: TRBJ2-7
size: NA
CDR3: CASSEPAARRLGYEQYF
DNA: TGCGCCAGCAGTGAGCCGGCAGCTAGACGCCTTGGGTACGAGCAGTACTTC

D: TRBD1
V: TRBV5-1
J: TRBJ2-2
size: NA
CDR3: CASSLVAGQVSSGELFF
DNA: TGCGCCAGCAGCTTGGTCGCGGGACAGGTCTCGAGCGGGGAGCTGTTTTTT

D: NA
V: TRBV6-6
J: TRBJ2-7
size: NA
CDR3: CASSSWDTSYEQYF
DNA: TGTGCCAGCAGTTCATGGGACACGTCCTACGAGCAGTACTTC

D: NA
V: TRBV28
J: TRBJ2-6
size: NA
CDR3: CASGDWSGANVLTF
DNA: TGTGCCAGCGGGGACTGGTCTGGGGCCAACGTCCTGACTTTC

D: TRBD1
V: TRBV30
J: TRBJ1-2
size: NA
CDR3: CAWSTGGGYGYTF
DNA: TGTGCCTGGAGTACAGGGGGAGGCTATGGCTACACCTTC

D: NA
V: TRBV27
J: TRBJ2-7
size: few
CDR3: CASRGFTGRGSYEQYF
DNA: TGTGCCAGCAGGGGCTTCACGGGAAGGGGGTCCTACGAGCAGTACTTC

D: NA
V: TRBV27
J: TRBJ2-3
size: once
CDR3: CASSLGGTDTQYF
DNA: TGTGCCAGCAGTTTAGGGGGGACAGATACGCAGTATTTT

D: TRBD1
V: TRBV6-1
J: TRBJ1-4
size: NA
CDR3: CASKDRLREKLFF
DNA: TGTGCCAGCAAGGACAGGTTGAGGGAAAAACTGTTTTTT

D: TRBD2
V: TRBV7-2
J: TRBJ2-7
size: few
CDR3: CASSLAGLAGGPYEQYF
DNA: TGTGCCAGCAGCTTAGCGGGACTAGCGGGGGGTCCCTACGAGCAGTACTTC

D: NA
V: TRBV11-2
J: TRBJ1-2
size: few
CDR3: CASSLAGTPDSYGYTF
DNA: TGTGCCAGCAGCTTAGCCGGGACTCCCGACTCTTATGGCTACACCTTC

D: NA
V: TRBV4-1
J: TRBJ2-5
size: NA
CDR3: CASSLSGAPQETQYF
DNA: TGCGCCAGCAGCCTGTCAGGGGCTCCGCAAGAGACCCAGTACTTC

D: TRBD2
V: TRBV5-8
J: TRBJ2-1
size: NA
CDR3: CASSLAGELFF
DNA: TGTGCCAGCAGTTTAGCGGGGGAGTTATTCTTC

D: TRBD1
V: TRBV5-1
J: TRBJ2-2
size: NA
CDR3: CASSLEGAGDGELFF
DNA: TGCGCCAGCAGCTTGGAGGGGGCCGGGGACGGGGAGCTGTTTTTT

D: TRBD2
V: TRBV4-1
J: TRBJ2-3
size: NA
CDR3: CASSPGRRDTDTQYF
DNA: TGCGCCAGCAGCCCCGGGAGGAGGGACACAGATACGCAGTATTTT

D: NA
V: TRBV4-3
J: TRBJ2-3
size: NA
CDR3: CASSQDGDFTDTQYF
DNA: TGCGCCAGCAGCCAAGATGGGGACTTCACAGATACGCAGTATTTT

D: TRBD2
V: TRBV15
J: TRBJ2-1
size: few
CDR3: CATSIQSGGGYNEQFF
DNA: TGTGCCACCAGCATACAAAGCGGGGGAGGCTACAATGAGCAGTTCTTC

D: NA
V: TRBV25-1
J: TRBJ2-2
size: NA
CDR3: CASRASTVPNTGELFF
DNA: TGTGCCAGCAGGGCTTCGACAGTACCAAACACCGGGGAGCTGTTTTTT

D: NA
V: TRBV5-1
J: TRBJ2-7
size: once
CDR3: CASHRDISYEQYF
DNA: TGCGCCAGCCACAGGGACATCTCCTACGAGCAGTACTTC

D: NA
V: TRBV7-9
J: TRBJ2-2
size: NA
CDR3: CASSLLAGELFF
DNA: TGTGCCAGCAGCTTACTAGCCGGGGAGCTGTTTTTT

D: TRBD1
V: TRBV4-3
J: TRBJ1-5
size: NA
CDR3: CASSLRTGVDQPQHF
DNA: TGCGCCAGCAGCCTCCGGACAGGGGTGGATCAGCCCCAGCATTTT

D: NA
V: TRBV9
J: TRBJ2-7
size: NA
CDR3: CASSPDEVEQYF
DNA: TGTGCCAGCAGCCCCGACGAGGTCGAGCAGTACTTC

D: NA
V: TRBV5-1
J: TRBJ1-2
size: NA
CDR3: CASSLGITFRPRDGYTF
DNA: TGCGCCAGCAGCTTGGGCATCACCTTCCGACCTAGAGATGGCTACACCTTC

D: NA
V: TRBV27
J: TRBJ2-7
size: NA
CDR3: CASSLNPGWAYEQYF
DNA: TGTGCCAGCAGTTTAAATCCGGGGTGGGCCTACGAGCAGTACTTC

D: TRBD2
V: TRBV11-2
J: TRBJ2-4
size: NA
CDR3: CASSLAAGENIQYF
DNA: TGTGCCAGCAGCTTAGCGGCGGGGGAAAACATTCAGTACTTC

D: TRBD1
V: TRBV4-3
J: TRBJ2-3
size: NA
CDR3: CASSQVLIQDRAGDTQYF
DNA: TGCGCCAGCAGCCAAGTCCTTATTCAAGACAGGGCGGGAGATACGCAGTATTTT

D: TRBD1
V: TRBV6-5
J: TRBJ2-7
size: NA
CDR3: CASSYSGTGDYEQYF
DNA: TGTGCCAGCAGTTACTCGGGGACAGGGGACTACGAGCAGTACTTC

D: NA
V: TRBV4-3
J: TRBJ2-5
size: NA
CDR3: CASSQDRDNQETQYF
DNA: TGCGCCAGCAGCCAAGACCGGGACAACCAAGAGACCCAGTACTTC

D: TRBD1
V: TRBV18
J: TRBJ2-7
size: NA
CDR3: CASSPGPGQGVYEQYF
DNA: TGTGCCAGCTCACCGGGACCGGGACAGGGAGTCTACGAGCAGTACTTC

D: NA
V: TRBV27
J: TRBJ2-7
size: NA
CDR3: CASSSRGFQYEQYF
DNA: TGTGCCAGCAGTTCACGGGGGTTCCAGTACGAGCAGTACTTC

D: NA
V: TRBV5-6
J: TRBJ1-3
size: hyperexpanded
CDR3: CASSFSNTIYF
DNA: TGTGCCAGCAGCTTTTCGAACACCATATATTTT

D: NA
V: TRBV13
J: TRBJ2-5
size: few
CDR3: CASSALGSSQETQYF
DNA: TGTGCCAGCAGCGCCCTGGGGAGCTCCCAAGAGACCCAGTACTTC

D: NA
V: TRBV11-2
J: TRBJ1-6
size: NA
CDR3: CASSLGTAGTPLHF
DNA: TGTGCCAGCAGCTTAGGTACAGCCGGCACACCCCTCCACTTT

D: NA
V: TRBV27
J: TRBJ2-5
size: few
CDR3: CASSYNIQETQYF
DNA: TGTGCCAGCAGTTATAACATCCAAGAGACCCAGTACTTC

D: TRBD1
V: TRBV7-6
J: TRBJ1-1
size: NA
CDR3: CASSRIEGQRLNTEAFF
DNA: TGTGCCAGCAGCCGGATTGAGGGACAGAGATTGAACACTGAAGCTTTCTTT

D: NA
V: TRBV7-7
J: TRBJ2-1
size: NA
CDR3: CASSLGVPPNEQFF
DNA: TGTGCTAGCAGCTTAGGAGTGCCTCCGAATGAGCAGTTCTTC

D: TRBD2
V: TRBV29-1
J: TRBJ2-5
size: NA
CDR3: CSVEIDLAGGKTQYF
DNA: TGCAGCGTTGAGATAGACCTAGCGGGGGGAAAGACCCAGTACTTC

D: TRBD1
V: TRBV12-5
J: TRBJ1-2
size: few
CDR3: CASGSGGLGYGYTF
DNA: TGTGCTAGTGGTTCAGGGGGGTTGGGGTATGGCTACACCTTC

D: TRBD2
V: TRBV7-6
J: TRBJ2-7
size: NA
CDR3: CASSAGGGLAGNEQYF
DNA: TGTGCCAGCAGCGCGGGGGGGGGACTAGCGGGCAACGAGCAGTACTTC

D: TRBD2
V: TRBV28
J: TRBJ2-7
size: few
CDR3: CASSSLLAGVLEQYF
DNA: TGTGCCAGCAGTTCCCTACTAGCGGGGGTGCTGGAGCAGTACTTC

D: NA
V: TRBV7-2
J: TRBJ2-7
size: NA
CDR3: CASSSPYEQYF
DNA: TGTGCCAGCAGCTCTCCCTACGAGCAGTACTTC

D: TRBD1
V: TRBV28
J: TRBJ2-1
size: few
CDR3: CASSSRDRVVNEQFF
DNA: TGTGCCAGCAGCTCCAGGGACAGGGTCGTCAATGAGCAGTTCTTC